Only a few counts were recorded for the clone carrying this T cell receptor beta chain. This sample is part of a study of HIV-infected patients and healthy controls. With 3 bases removed from V and 2 bases from J, the gap between germline ends came to 10 bases. This CDR3 has 14 amino acids. cDNA was made from around 0.45 ug RNA using alpha and beta constant primers. Separate chain-specific third strand synthesis with multiplexing indices produced the alpha and beta libraries. TCRdb reanalysed the 5' RACE reads using MiXCR and keeps one entry per CDR3 protein. The sample lists about 13,000 distinct CDR3 sequences, approximately 10% seen once, with roughly 6.3% in the top ten. All unsorted peripheral T cells were captured because whole blood was used without fractionation.

The sample was blood. The sequence came from an adult in good health. The chain carries TRBV12-3 or TRBV12-4 and TRBJ1-1, with D tentatively TRBD1 (6 bases). CDR3: CASSFSGVNTEAFF. As DNA, the CDR3 is TGTGCCAGCAGTTTCTCAGGGGTTAACACTGAAGCTTTCTTT.